The following is a T cell receptor beta chain sequence with its context. Its cognate antigen is unknown. PCR employed 60 Vbeta and 13 Jbeta primers. The data were produced by immunoSEQ multiplex PCR, yet TCRdb's version contains in-frame clones alone and is incomplete. The sample has roughly 200,000 clones; around 73% are singletons. This entry is derived from a study of cytomegalovirus exposure and HLA in healthy donors. Study-wide context: There were 85 million or so unique TCRs (from HLA-typed donors) in an early data release.

CDR1 and CDR2 from the germline V gene are SNHLY and FYNNEI. This CDR3 spans 14 amino acids. The trim removed 4 bases at V and 3 bases at J, leaving 5 bases unmatched. Study results and caveats: There were over 150 TCR beta chains listed as cytomegalovirus-associated. Rare TCR sequences dominated, though some public TCRs recurred in many donors. CMV serostatus was the sole immune exposure data available.

The sequencing sample was made of PBMCs. The TCR sequence derives from a man between 60 and 70 years old in good health and CMV-seronegative. V and J are TRBV2 and TRBJ1-1; 7 bases align to TRBD1. CDR3: CASSVAQGYTEAFF. The DNA of the CDR3 is TGTGCCAGCAGTGTAGCACAGGGGTACACTGAAGCTTTCTTT.